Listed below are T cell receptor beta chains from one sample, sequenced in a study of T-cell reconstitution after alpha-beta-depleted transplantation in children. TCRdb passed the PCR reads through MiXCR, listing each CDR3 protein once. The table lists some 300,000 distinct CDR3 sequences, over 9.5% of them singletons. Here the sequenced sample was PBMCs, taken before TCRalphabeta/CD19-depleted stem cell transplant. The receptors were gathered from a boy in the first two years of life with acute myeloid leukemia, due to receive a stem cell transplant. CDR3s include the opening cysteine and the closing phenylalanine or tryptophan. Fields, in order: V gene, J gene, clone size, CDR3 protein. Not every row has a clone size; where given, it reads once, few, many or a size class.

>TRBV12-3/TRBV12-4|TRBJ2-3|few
CASTQGLTDTQYF
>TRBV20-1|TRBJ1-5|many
CSARSGTSNQPQHF
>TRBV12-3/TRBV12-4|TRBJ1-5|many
CASSFRQSQPQHF
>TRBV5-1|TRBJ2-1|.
CASSFLTGGLEDEQFF
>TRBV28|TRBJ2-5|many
CASSLSGVGRETQYF
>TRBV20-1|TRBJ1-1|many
CSATYRDLPLEAFF
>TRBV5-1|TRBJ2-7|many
CASSSLGGSSYEQYF
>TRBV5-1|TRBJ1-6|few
CASSLMMLYNSPLHF
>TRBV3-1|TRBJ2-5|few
CASSQEWGQETQYF
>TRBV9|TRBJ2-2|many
CASSSSDRGQGTGELFF
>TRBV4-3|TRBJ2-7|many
CASSQGASGRGYEQYF
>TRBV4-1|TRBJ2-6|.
CASSQEPFGANVLTF
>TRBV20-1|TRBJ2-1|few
CSARGGAATYNEQFF
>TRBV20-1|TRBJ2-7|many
CSARVEGRTYEQYF
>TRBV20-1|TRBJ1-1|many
CSADRVPLRAFF
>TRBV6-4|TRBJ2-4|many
CASPGQVAKNIQYF
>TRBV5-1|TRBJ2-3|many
CASSWDRATDTQYF
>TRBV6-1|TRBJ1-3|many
CASRGQVSSGNTIYF
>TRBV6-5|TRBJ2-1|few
CASSYDGNTYNEQFF
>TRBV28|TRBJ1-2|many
CASSPDGDIPLYGYTF
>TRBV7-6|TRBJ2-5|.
CASSLVYRRETQYF
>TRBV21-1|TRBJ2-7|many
CASSKALHWDRGVYEQYF
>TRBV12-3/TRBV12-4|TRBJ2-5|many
CAVSRGGTQETQYF
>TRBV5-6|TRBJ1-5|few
CASSLRWAHNQPQHF
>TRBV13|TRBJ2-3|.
CACCLVPGLVPATDTQYF
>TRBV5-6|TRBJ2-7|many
CASSYGTGDAQYF
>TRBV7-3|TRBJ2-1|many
CASSRGGGGPNEQFF
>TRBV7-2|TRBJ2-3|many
CASSLALYITDTQYF
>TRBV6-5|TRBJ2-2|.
CASSYDGAGELFF
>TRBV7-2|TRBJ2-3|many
CASSSGTPSTDTQYF
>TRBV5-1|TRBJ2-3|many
CASSARDRATDTQYF
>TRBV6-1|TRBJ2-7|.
CASDTSTGTTNYEQYF
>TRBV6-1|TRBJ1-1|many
CASMRTRGAHTEAFF
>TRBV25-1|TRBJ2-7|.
CASGRPGQDLQYF
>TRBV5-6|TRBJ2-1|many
CASSELTGVYNEQFF
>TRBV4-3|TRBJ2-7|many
CASSQGQGATYEQYF
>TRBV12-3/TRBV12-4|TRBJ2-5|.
CASTSGLQETQYF
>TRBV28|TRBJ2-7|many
CASSISLVQGDLYEQYF
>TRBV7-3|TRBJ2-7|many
CASSFDPGLPREQYF
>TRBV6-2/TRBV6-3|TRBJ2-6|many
CASSYWTSSYNSLTF
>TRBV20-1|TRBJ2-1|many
CSASGSLRDAQFF
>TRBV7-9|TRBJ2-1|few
CASSFPGLAGYNEQFF
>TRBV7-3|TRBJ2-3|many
CASSSTGGGTDTQYF
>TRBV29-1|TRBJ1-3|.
CSAMDRAGNTIYF
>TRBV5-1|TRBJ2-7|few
CASSLDRTTYEQYF
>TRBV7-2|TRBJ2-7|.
CASSLDGLSYEQYF
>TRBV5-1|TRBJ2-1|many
CASRYGTPTYNEQFF
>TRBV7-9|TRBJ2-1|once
CASSLENGREQFF
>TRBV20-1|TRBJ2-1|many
CSAGGGVANEQFF
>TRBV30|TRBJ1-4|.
CATRQATNEKLFF
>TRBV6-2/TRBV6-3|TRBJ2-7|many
CASSSVGGRYEQYF
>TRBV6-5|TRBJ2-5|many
CASSYVAGFQETQYF
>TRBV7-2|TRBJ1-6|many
CASSLQGGLYNSPLHF
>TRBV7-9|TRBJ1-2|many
CASSIDRDRGPSNYGYTF
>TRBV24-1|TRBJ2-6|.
CATSDLSRTKTYSGANVLTF
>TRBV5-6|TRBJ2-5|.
CASSLARTFQETQYF
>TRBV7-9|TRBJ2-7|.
CASSWYGLSSYEQYF
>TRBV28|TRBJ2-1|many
CASSPGWGEQFF
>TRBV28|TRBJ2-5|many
CASSLPYSGGETQYF
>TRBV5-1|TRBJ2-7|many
CASSLLAGASGPYEQYF